The sequence of this T cell receptor (beta chain) was determined in a study of blood T cell repertoires in COVID-19. In the study overall: The origin of the acute and convalescent COVID-19 samples was the United States, Italy and Spain. PBMCs, B-cell-depleted T cells, or T cells provided the cDNA or gDNA that made up the material.

Germline CDR1 is SGHKS and CDR2 is YYEKEE (reference sequence). This CDR3 has 15 amino acids. With V trimmed by 0 bases and J by 4 bases, 3 bases remained unmatched. Under the authors' procedure: Counts of nucleated cells, estimated from reference gene primer amplification, were obtained. Clones were read by immunoSEQ multiplex PCR, and TCRdb kept only the in-frame ones, dropping some. The V and J calls and clone size are taken from that table; D and trimming were inferred from the DNA. The sample holds about 12,000 clones; approximately 91% are singletons and the top ten take approximately 20%. V gene TRBV5-5 combines with J gene TRBJ2-2; 7 bases fit TRBD1. Sample: peripheral blood. The TCR originated in a woman aged 60-70 years with active COVID-19. CDR3 amino acids: CASSLGAGGTGELFF. CDR3 sequence (DNA): TGTGCCAGCAGCTTGGGGGCAGGGGGCACCGGGGAGCTGTTTTTT. Looking up the rest from reference TRBV5-5 and TRBJ2-2 gives the full variable domain: DAGVTQSPTHLIKTRGQQVTLRCSPISGHKSVSWYQQVLGQGPQFIFQYYEKEERGRGNFPDRFSARQFPNYSSELNVNALLLGDSALYLCASSLGAGGTGELFFGEGSRLTVL.